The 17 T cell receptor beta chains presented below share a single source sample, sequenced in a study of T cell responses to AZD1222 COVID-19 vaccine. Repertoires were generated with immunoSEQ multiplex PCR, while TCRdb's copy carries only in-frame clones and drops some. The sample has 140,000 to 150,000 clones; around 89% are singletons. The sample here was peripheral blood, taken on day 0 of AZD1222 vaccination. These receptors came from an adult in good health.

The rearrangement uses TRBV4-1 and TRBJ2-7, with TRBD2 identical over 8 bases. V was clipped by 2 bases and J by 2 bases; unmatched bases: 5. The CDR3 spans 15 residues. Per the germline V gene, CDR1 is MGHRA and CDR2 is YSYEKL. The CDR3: CASSQPGTRAYEQYF. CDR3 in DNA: TGCGCCAGCAGCCAACCCGGGACTAGGGCCTACGAGCAGTACTTC.

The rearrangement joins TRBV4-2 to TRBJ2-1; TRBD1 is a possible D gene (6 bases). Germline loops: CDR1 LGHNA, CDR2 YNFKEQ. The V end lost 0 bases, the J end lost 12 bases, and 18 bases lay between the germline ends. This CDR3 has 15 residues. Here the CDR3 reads CASSQDLGTPWTQFF. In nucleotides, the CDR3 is TGTGCCAGCAGCCAAGATCTTGGGACACCTTGGACGCAGTTCTTC.

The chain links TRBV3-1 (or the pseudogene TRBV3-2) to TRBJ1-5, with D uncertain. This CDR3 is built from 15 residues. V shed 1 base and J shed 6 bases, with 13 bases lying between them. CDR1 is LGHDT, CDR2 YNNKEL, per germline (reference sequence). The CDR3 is CASSQAGRSRQPQHF. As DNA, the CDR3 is TGTGCCAGCAGCCAAGCGGGAAGGTCTCGTCAGCCCCAGCATTTT.

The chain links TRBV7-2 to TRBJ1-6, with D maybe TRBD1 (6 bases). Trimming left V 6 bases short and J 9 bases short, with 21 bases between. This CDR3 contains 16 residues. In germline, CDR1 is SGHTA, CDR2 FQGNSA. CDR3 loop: CASRVGHSAPGSPLHF. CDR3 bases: TGTGCCAGCAGGGTGGGACATTCGGCACCGGGTTCACCCCTCCACTTT.

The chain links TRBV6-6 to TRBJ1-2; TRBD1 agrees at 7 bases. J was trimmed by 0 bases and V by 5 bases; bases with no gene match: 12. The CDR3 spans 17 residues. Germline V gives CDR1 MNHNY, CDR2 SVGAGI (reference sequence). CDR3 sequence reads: CASSLLRSGGANYGYTF. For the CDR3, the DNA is TGTGCCAGCAGTCTACTCAGATCAGGGGGGGCTAACTATGGCTACACCTTC.

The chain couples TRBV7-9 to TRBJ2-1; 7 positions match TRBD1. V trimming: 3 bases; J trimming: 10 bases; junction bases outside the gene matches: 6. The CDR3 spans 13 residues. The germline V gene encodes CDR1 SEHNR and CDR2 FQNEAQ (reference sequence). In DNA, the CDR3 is TGTGCCAGCAGCTTTACCGGGACAGCCGAGCAGTTCTTC. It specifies CASSFTGTAEQFF.

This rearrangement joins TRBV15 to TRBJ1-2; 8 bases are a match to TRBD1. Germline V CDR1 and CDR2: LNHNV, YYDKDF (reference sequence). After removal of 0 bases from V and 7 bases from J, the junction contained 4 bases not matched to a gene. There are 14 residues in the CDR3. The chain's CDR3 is CATSRDRQGFGYTF. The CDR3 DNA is TGTGCCACCAGCAGAGATCGACAGGGGTTTGGCTACACCTTC.

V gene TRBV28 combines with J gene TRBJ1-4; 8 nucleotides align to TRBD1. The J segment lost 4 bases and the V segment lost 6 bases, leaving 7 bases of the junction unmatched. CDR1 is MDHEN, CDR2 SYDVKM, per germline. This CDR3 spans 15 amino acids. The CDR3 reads CASRTQGGSNEKLFF. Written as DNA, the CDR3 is TGTGCCAGCAGAACACAGGGGGGGAGTAATGAAAAACTGTTTTTT.

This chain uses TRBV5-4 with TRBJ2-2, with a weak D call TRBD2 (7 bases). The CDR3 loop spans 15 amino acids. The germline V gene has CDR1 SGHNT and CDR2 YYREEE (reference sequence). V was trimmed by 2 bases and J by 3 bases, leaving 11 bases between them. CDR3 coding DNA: TGTGCCAGCAGCTTTGCGGGGGCCTACACCGGGGAGCTGTTTTTT. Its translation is CASSFAGAYTGELFF.

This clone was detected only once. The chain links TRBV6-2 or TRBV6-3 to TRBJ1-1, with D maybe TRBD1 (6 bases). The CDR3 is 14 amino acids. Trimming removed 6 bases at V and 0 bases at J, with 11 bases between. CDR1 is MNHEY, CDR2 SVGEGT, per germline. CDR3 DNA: TGTGCCAGCAGCCCAGACAGGTTGAACACTGAAGCTTTCTTT. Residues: CASSPDRLNTEAFF.

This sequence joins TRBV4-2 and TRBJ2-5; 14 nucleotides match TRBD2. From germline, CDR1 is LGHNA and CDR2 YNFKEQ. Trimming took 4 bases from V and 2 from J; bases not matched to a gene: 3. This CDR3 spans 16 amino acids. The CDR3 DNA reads TGTGCCAGCAGCCGGACTAGCGGGGGGACACAAGAGACCCAGTACTTC. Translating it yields CASSRTSGGTQETQYF.

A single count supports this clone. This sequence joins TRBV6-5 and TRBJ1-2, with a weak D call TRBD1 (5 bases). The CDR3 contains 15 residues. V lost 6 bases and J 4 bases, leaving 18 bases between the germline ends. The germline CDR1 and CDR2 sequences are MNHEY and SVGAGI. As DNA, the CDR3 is TGTGCCAGCAGCGTTAACCCGGGACCCCCCTATGGCTACACCTTC. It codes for CASSVNPGPPYGYTF.

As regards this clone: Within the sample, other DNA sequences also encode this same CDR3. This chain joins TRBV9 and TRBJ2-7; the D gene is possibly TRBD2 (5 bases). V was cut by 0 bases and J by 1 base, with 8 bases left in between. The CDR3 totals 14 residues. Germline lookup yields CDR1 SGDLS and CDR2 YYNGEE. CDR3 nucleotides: TGTGCCAGCAGCGTAGATGGGAGATCCTACGAGCAGTACTTC. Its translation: CASSVDGRSYEQYF. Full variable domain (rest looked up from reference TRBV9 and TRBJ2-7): DSGVTQTPKHLITATGQRVTLRCSPRSGDLSVYWYQQSLDQGLQFLIQYYNGEERAKGNILERFSAQQFPDLHSELNLSSLELGDSALYFCASSVDGRSYEQYFGPGTRLTVT.

The CDR3 region has the DNA TGTGCCAGCAAAGACAGGGGGCAGGGGAACACTGAAGCTTTCTTT. Amino acid sequence: CASKDRGQGNTEAFF. V and J are TRBV3-1 (or the pseudogene TRBV3-2) and TRBJ1-1; 10 bases align to TRBD1. CDR1 and CDR2 (germline): LGHDT, YNNKEL (reference sequence). This CDR3 contains 15 residues. V shed 7 bases, J shed 1 base, and the junction held 6 bases outside the gene matches.

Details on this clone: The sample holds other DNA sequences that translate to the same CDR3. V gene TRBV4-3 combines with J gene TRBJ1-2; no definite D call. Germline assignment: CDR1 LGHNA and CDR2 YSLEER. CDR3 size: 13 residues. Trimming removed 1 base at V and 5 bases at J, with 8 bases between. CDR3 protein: CASSQALSYGYTF. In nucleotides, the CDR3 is TGCGCCAGCAGCCAAGCTTTATCTTATGGCTACACCTTC.

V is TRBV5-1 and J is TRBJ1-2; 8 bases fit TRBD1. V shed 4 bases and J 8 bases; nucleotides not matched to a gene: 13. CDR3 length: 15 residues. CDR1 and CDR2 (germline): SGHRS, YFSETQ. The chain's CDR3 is CASSSISLQGGGYTF. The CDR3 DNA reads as TGCGCCAGCAGCAGTATCTCGTTACAGGGGGGAGGCTACACCTTC.

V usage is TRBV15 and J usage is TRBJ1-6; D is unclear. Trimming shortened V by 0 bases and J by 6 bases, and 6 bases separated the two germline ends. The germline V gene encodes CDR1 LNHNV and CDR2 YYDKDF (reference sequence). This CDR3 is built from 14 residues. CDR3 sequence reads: CATSRDGRNSPLHF. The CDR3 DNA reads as TGTGCCACCAGCAGAGATGGCCGTAATTCACCCCTCCACTTT. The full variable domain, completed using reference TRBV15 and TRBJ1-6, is DAMVIQNPRYQVTQFGKPVTLSCSQTLNHNVMYWYQQKSSQAPKLLFHYYDKDFNNEADTPDNFQSRRPNTSFCFLDIRSPGLGDTAMYLCATSRDGRNSPLHFGNGTRLTVT.